A selection of T cell receptor beta chains follows, all from one sample in a study of technical replicates of blood from a few donors. Measured with immunoSEQ multiplex PCR; TCRdb has only the in-frame clones, and not every one. The sample consists of roughly 90,000 clones, around 96% of them appearing once. The material sequenced was T cells isolated from PBMCs. These receptor sequences come from a human donor in good health. CDR3s include the opening cysteine and the closing phenylalanine or tryptophan. D genes are given only for firm matches. Size values are once, few and many counts, or a class for expanded clones, and some rows have none.

abundance	v_gene	d_gene	j_gene	CDR3aa	CDR3nt
NA	TRBV7-9	TRBD2	TRBJ2-7	CASEGLAGGSEQYF	TGTGCCAGCGAGGGACTAGCGGGAGGGTCCGAGCAGTACTTC
NA	TRBV5-4	TRBD2	TRBJ2-2	CATREGRTGELFF	TGTGCCACCCGGGAGGGCAGGACCGGGGAGCTGTTTTTT
NA	TRBV7-3	NA	TRBJ2-7	CASSPSGSGEQYF	TGTGCCAGCAGCCCCTCCGGCTCGGGCGAGCAGTACTTC
NA	TRBV30	NA	TRBJ1-5	CAWSRGIGGAMGPQHF	TGTGCCTGGAGTCGGGGGATTGGGGGGGCCATGGGGCCCCAGCATTTT
NA	TRBV4-1	NA	TRBJ2-7	CASSQGEIEAYEQYF	TGCGCCAGCAGCCAAGGAGAGATAGAAGCCTACGAGCAGTACTTC
NA	TRBV9	TRBD1	TRBJ1-2	CASSATGDPYGYTF	TGTGCCAGCAGCGCTACAGGGGACCCCTATGGCTACACCTTC
NA	TRBV7-2	NA	TRBJ2-5	CASSSTSSFVETQYF	TGTGCCAGCAGCTCGACTAGTTCTTTCGTTGAGACCCAGTACTTC
NA	TRBV7-3	NA	TRBJ2-3	CASSFSGIDTQYF	TGTGCCAGCAGCTTCTCAGGGATAGATACGCAGTATTTT
NA	TRBV2	NA	TRBJ1-1	CASDLSGGEVKDTEAFF	TGTGCCAGCGACCTGTCGGGGGGAGAGGTCAAGGACACTGAAGCTTTCTTT
NA	TRBV2	NA	TRBJ1-1	CASRVGGTEAFF	TGTGCCAGCAGGGTAGGAGGGACTGAAGCTTTCTTT
NA	TRBV14	TRBD1	TRBJ1-1	CASSQVTGDYTEAFF	TGTGCCAGCAGCCAAGTGACAGGGGACTACACTGAAGCTTTCTTT
once	TRBV27	TRBD1	TRBJ2-5	CASSWGQGYETQYF	TGTGCCAGCAGTTGGGGACAGGGTTATGAGACCCAGTACTTC
NA	TRBV19	NA	TRBJ1-5	CASSGQTGSNQPQHF	TGTGCCAGTAGTGGACAGACAGGAAGCAATCAGCCCCAGCATTTT
NA	TRBV7-2	NA	TRBJ1-1	CASSLFGNTEAFF	TGTGCCAGCAGCTTGTTCGGGAACACTGAAGCTTTCTTT
NA	TRBV5-4	TRBD1	TRBJ1-1	CASSLVPRDRRRSEAFF	TGTGCCAGCAGCTTGGTCCCCCGGGACAGGAGAAGAAGTGAAGCTTTCTTT
NA	TRBV5-1	NA	TRBJ2-5	CASSLVGDQETQYF	TGCGCCAGCAGCTTGGTAGGGGACCAAGAGACCCAGTACTTC
NA	TRBV27	TRBD1	TRBJ2-7	CASSMTGGVVKQYF	TGTGCCAGCAGTATGACAGGGGGGGTAGTTAAGCAGTACTTC
NA	TRBV6-6	NA	TRBJ1-2	CASSYSSGNYGYTF	TGTGCCAGCAGTTACTCGTCCGGGAACTATGGCTACACCTTC
once	TRBV7-8	NA	TRBJ2-4	CASSPTGILAKNIQYF	TGTGCCAGCAGCCCTACAGGGATCCTAGCCAAAAACATTCAGTACTTC
NA	TRBV27	TRBD1	TRBJ2-7	CASSQEGTGATYEQYF	TGTGCCAGCAGTCAGGAAGGGACAGGGGCCACCTACGAGCAGTACTTC
NA	TRBV19	NA	TRBJ1-2	CASSQGFGYTF	TGTGCCAGTAGTCAGGGGTTTGGCTACACCTTC
NA	TRBV9	NA	TRBJ2-1	CASSVDRDSNNEQFF	TGTGCCAGCAGCGTTGACCGGGACTCCAACAATGAGCAGTTCTTC
NA	TRBV7-3	TRBD1	TRBJ2-7	CASSATGTASYEQYF	TGTGCCAGCAGCGCAACCGGGACAGCCTCCTACGAGCAGTACTTC
once	TRBV19	NA	TRBJ1-5	CASSQGDYSNQPQHF	TGTGCCAGTAGTCAAGGAGATTATAGCAATCAGCCCCAGCATTTT
NA	TRBV28	NA	TRBJ1-1	CASSLGPPKTVPFF	TGTGCCAGCAGTTTAGGGCCCCCTAAAACGGTCCCTTTCTTT
NA	TRBV29-1	NA	TRBJ2-1	CSVEGHPSSYNEQFF	TGCAGCGTTGAAGGACACCCCAGCTCCTACAATGAGCAGTTCTTC
NA	TRBV9	NA	TRBJ2-3	CASSVARLSTDTQYF	TGTGCCAGCAGCGTTGCGCGGCTGTCCACAGATACGCAGTATTTT
NA	TRBV6-5	TRBD2	TRBJ2-1	CASSTSGNIYNEQFF	TGTGCCAGCAGTACAAGCGGGAATATCTACAATGAGCAGTTCTTC
NA	TRBV10-1	NA	TRBJ2-3	CASSENGSLYTQYF	TGCGCCAGCAGTGAGAACGGGAGTTTGTATACGCAGTATTTT
NA	TRBV11-2	NA	TRBJ1-5	CASSGGGPQHF	TGTGCCAGCAGCGGAGGAGGGCCCCAGCATTTT
few	TRBV2	NA	TRBJ1-1	CASARGVNTEAFF	TGTGCCAGTGCCAGGGGCGTGAACACTGAAGCTTTCTTT
NA	TRBV19	NA	TRBJ1-4	CASSIFSEKLFF	TGTGCCAGTAGTATATTCTCCGAAAAACTGTTTTTT
NA	TRBV9	NA	TRBJ2-5	CASSEDSFQETQYF	TGTGCCAGCAGCGAAGACAGTTTTCAAGAGACCCAGTACTTC
NA	TRBV11-3	NA	TRBJ2-1	CASSFRSPHNEQFF	TGTGCCAGCAGCTTTAGGAGTCCCCACAATGAGCAGTTCTTC
NA	TRBV9	NA	TRBJ2-5	CASSPGQQETQYF	TGTGCCAGCAGCCCAGGACAGCAAGAGACCCAGTACTTC